What follows describes a single TCR beta chain. At residue 13, the TCRdb protein departs from the DNA translation, so the protein shown here was derived from the DNA itself. All gene names here are mouse names. The read ends 3 residues before the CDR3 terminus; that terminus is restored from the germline J gene. Germline V CDR1 and CDR2: NNHDY, SYVADS. Losses at the gene ends were 2 bases for V and 2 bases for J; bases not matched to a gene: 4. The CDR3 has 16 residues. Reverse transcription of extracted RNA yielded cDNA, which provided the sequencing template. Method: immunoSEQ multiplex PCR; TCRdb's copy keeps in-frame clones and lacks some. Observed in the sample are some 110,000 clones, none of them singletons. This record belongs to a study of CD8+ T cells in alopecia areata.

The J gene is TRBJ1-6, the V gene TRBV13-3; 7 bases fit TRBD1. TRBJ1-6 is labeled an ORF, and its function is uncertain. Material: lesional skin. The origin of this receptor is a C3H/HeJ mouse with alopecia areata. MHC haplotype of the strain: H2-k. The CDR3 DNA, read in part, is TGTGCCAGCAGTGAGCGGCAGGGGGCCTATAATTCGCCC. Its translation: CASSERQGAYNSP. The complete CDR3 sequence is CASSERQGAYNSPLYF.